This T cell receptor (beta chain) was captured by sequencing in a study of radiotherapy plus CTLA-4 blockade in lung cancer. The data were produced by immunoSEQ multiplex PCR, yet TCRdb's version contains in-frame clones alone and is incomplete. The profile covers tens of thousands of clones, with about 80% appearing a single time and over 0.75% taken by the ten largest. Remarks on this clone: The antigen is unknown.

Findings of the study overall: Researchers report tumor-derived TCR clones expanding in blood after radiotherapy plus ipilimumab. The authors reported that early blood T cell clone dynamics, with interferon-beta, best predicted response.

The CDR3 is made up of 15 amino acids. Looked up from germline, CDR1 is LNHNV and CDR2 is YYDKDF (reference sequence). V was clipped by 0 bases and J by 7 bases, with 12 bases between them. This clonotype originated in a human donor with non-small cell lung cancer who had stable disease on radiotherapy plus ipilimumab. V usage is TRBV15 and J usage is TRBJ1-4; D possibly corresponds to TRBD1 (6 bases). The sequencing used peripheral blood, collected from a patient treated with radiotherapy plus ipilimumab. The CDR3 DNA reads TGTGCCACCAGCAGAGATACAGGGAAGGGTGAAAAACTGTTTTTT. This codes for CATSRDTGKGEKLFF.